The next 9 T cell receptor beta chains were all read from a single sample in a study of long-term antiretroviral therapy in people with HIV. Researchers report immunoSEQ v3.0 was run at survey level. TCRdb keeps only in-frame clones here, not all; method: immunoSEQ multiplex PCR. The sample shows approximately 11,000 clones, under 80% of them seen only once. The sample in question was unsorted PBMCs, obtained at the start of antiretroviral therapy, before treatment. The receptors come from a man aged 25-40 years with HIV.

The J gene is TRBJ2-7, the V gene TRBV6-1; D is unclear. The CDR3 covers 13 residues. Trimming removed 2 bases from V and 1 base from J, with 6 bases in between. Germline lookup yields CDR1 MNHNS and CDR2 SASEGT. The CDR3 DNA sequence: TGTGCCAGCAGTGAAACTGAATCCTACGAGCAGTACTTC. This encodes CASSETESYEQYF.

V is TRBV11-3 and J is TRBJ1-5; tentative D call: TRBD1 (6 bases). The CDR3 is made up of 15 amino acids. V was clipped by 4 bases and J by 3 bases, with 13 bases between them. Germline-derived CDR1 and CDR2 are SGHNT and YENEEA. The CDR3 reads CASSSRTAYNQPQHF. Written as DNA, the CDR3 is TGTGCCAGCAGCTCCCGGACAGCCTACAATCAGCCCCAGCATTTT.

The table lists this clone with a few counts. The CDR3 coding sequence is TGTGCCAGCAGCCCGGGACTAGCGCCGGAACAAGAGCAGTTCTTC. Residues: CASSPGLAPEQEQFF. The chain recombines TRBV7-3 with TRBJ2-1, with 10 bases aligning to TRBD2. The CDR3 has 15 residues. Trimming at V came to 5 bases and at J to 10 bases, leaving 11 bases not matched to a gene. Germline loops: CDR1 SGHTA, CDR2 FQGTGA.

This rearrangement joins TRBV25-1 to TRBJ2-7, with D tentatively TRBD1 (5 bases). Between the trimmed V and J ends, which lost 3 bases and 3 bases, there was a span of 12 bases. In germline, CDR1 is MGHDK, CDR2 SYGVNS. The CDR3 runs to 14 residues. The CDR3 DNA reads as TGTGCCAGCAGTGATGACCTAGGGGTCTACGAGCAGTACTTC. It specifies CASSDDLGVYEQYF.

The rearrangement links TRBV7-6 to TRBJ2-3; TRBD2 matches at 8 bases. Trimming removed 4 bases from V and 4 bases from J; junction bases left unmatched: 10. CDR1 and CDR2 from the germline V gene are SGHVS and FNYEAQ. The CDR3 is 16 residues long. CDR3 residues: CASSSVAGSGADTQYF. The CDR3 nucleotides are TGTGCCAGCAGCTCCGTAGCGGGATCTGGTGCAGATACGCAGTATTTT.

CDR3 in DNA: TGTGCCAGCAGCCGTACTAGCGGGGCGAACACCGGGGAGCTGTTTTTT. This sequence encodes CASSRTSGANTGELFF. The chain uses TRBV7-8 and TRBJ2-2; 10 nucleotides align to TRBD2. Germline V gene sequence: CDR1 SGHVS, CDR2 FQNEAQ. This CDR3 has 16 amino acids. Unmatched junction bases numbered 3, after V lost 5 bases and J lost 0 bases.

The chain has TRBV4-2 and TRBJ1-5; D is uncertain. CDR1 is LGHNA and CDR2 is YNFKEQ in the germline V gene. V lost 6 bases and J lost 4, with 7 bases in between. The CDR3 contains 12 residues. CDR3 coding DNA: TGTGCCAGCAGACCCGATAATCAGCCCCAGCATTTT. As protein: CASRPDNQPQHF.

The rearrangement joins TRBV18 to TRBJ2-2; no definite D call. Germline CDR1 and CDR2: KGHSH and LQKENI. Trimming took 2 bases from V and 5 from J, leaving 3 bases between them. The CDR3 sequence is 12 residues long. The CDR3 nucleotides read TGTGCCAGCTCACCAATGACCGGGGAGCTGTTTTTT. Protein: CASSPMTGELFF.

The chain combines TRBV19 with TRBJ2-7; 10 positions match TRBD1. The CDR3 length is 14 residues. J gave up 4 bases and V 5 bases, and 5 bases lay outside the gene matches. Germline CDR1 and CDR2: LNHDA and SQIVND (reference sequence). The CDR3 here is CASSSGQGRYEQYF. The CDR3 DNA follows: TGTGCCAGTAGTTCGGGACAGGGGAGGTACGAGCAGTACTTC.